This T cell receptor (beta chain) stems from a study of early T cells in non-severe SARS-CoV-2 infection. Study-level information: From unsorted whole blood, bulk RNA was sequenced, and the chains remained unpaired. General study results and limits: Database matching using VDJdb favored anti-spike CD8 responses, with private and CD4 specificities left missing.

Trimming left V 6 bases short and J 8 bases short, with 13 bases between. The CDR3 contains 13 residues. Researchers attached unique molecular identifiers to individual cDNA molecules. Using its own MiXCR run on the 5' RACE reads, TCRdb lists one record per CDR3 protein. The sample has around 58,000 distinct CDR3 sequences, 4.9% seen once; the top ten hold approximately 5%. This clonotype has a count of ten or more. Its antigen remains unknown. Specimen: whole blood. V usage is TRBV12-3 or TRBV12-4 and J usage is TRBJ2-2, with no clear D. The clonotype was recovered from an adult who was a healthcare worker with PCR-confirmed SARS-CoV-2 infection or an uninfected control (not recorded which). This chain's CDR3 is CASRMLGTGELFF. CDR3 nucleotide sequence: TGTGCCAGCAGAATGTTGGGAACGGGGGAGCTGTTTTTT.